This T cell receptor (beta chain) derives from a study of shared clonotypes between healthy human individuals. Generated by immunoSEQ multiplex PCR, the TCRdb table keeps only in-frame clones and is missing some. The sample shows 1,400,000 or so clones, 98% of them seen only once. This CDR3 contains 19 residues. Germline V gene lookup returns CDR1 SGHVS and CDR2 FQNEAQ. V lost 1 base and J 3 bases, leaving 25 bases between the germline ends. The J gene is TRBJ2-7, the V gene TRBV7-8; no reliable D call. Material: naive CD4+ T cells sorted from blood. Subset here: CD45RA+ positively selected. This TCR was sampled from a man in his thirties or forties in good health. This CDR3 is CASSLDWASWGGRLYEQYF. CDR3 nucleotide sequence: TGTGCCAGCAGCTTAGACTGGGCTTCGTGGGGTGGTCGTCTCTACGAGCAGTACTTC. The whole variable domain, filled in from reference TRBV7-8 and TRBJ2-7, reads GAGVSQSPRYKVAKRGQDVALRCDPISGHVSLFWYQQALGQGPEFLTYFQNEAQLDKSGLPSDRFFAERPEGSVSTLKIQRTQQEDSAVYLCASSLDWASWGGRLYEQYFGPGTRLTVT.